These T cell receptor beta chains were read from a single sample in a study of cytomegalovirus exposure and HLA in healthy donors. Sequencing used immunoSEQ multiplex PCR; TCRdb keeps in-frame clones, though not all of them. The listing records about 110,000 clones. The source material was PBMCs. The origin of the receptors is a man between 25 and 39 years old in good health and CMV-seronegative. CDR3s include the opening cysteine and the closing phenylalanine or tryptophan. The D gene is left open where the match is weak.

J,D,V,DNA,CDR3
TRBJ1-2,TRBD1,TRBV6-6,TGTGCCAGCAGGGCCGGGACAGGGGCTTATGGCTACACCTTC,CASRAGTGAYGYTF
TRBJ2-7,NA,TRBV7-2,TGTGCCAGCAGCCCACCGGGTCTCTACGAGCAGTACTTC,CASSPPGLYEQYF
TRBJ1-1,NA,TRBV19,TGTGCCAGTAGTATAGGAAGGCGGGCTGAAGCTTTCTTT,CASSIGRRAEAFF
TRBJ1-2,TRBD1,TRBV5-1,TGCGCCAGCTCCCCGGACAGGGCTTGGAATGGCTACACCTTC,CASSPDRAWNGYTF
TRBJ2-6,NA,TRBV7-8,TGTGCCAGCAGCTTGGGGACTGCTTCGGGGGCCAACGTCCTGACTTTC,CASSLGTASGANVLTF
TRBJ2-7,TRBD1,TRBV27,TGTGCCAGCAGTTTATGGTGGCAGGGGGCCTACGAGCAGTACTTC,CASSLWWQGAYEQYF
TRBJ2-3,TRBD2,TRBV25-1,TGTGCCAGCAGCCACTCCCCGGGACTAGGGACAGATACGCAGTATTTT,CASSHSPGLGTDTQYF
TRBJ2-3,NA,TRBV5-6,TGTGCCAGCAGCCGGAGAGGTGCAGATACGCAGTATTTT,CASSRRGADTQYF
TRBJ2-5,TRBD2,TRBV19,TGTGCCAGTAGTGCTACCGGGACTAGCGGAGAGACCCAGTACTTC,CASSATGTSGETQYF
TRBJ1-1,TRBD1,TRBV9,TGTGCCAGCAGCGGGTACAGGGGTCGGACTGAAGCTTTCTTT,CASSGYRGRTEAFF
TRBJ1-1,TRBD1,TRBV7-6,TGTGCCAGCAGCTTACAGGGGGTGGAAGTAACTGAAGCTTTCTTT,CASSLQGVEVTEAFF
TRBJ1-6,NA,TRBV2,TGTGCCAGCAGTGAAATCCGCGGAGGGGAGCTCCACTTT,CASSEIRGGELHF
TRBJ2-2,TRBD1,TRBV18,TGTGCCAGCTCCCGACAGGGGCCAGGGACGAACACCGGGGAGCTGTTTTTT,CASSRQGPGTNTGELFF
TRBJ2-5,TRBD1,TRBV18,TGTGCCAGCTCACCAATGACAGGGGGCGAGGAGACCCAGTACTTC,CASSPMTGGEETQYF
TRBJ2-1,NA,TRBV7-2,TGTGCCAGCAGCTTAACACAGGCCTACAATGAGCAGTTCTTC,CASSLTQAYNEQFF
TRBJ1-3,NA,TRBV5-1,TGCGCCAGCAGCTTGGGCCCCCTAAGCCCTACTCCTGGAAACACCATATATTTT,CASSLGPLSPTPGNTIYF